One T cell receptor (beta chain) is described in this entry. Sequencing was performed with immunoSEQ multiplex PCR; in TCRdb, only in-frame clones are kept and a portion is missing. Here the sample spans 35,000 to 45,000 clones, about 92% being singletons. These data are taken from a study of T cell changes during pregnancy in multiple sclerosis. The sample consisted of CD8+ T cells from peripheral blood mononuclear cells, taken in the first trimester of pregnancy. The clonotype comes from a female donor with multiple sclerosis, enrolled in a pregnancy study.

The CDR3 loop is CASSFQTYEQYF. Written as DNA, the CDR3 is TGTGCCAGCAGCTTCCAGACCTACGAGCAGTACTTC. The chain is built from TRBV11-2 and TRBJ2-7; D gene ambiguous. This CDR3 is 12 amino acids long. The V gene lost 3 bases and the J gene lost 2 bases, with 5 bases spanning the gap. CDR1 and CDR2 (germline): SGHAT, FQNNGV.